This T cell receptor (beta chain) was captured by sequencing in a study of beta chain features in type 1 diabetes. General observations from the study: In all four CD4+ subsets, TCRB CDR3 length was significantly, moderately reduced in type 1 diabetes.

This clone was observed a few times. Its antigen remains unknown. Relative to the germline gene, one junction end is altered; a read error may explain this. Reverse transcription of all isolated RNA meant that expressed TCRB transcripts were sequenced. Data came from immunoSEQ multiplex PCR; TCRdb stores just in-frame clones and leaves some out. The data hold some 350,000 clones, with roughly 9.8% observed a single time. The CDR3 covers 17 residues. In germline, CDR1 is ENHRY, CDR2 SYGVKD. CD45RO/CCR7/CD25/CD127/CD95/CD27 separated CD4+ naive, central memory, regulatory and stem cell-like memory cells by sorting.

The V gene is TRBV10-3, the J gene TRBJ1-3; 7 bases map to TRBD1. The source of this sequence is a man aged 25-45 years with type 1 diabetes. The specimen sequenced was central memory CD4+ T cells from blood. This chain's CDR3 is CASSYHGQVSSGNTIYF. The CDR3 DNA follows: TGTGCCAGCAGTTACCACGGACAGGTCAGCTCTGGAAACACCATATATTTT.